This T cell receptor (beta chain) was sequenced during a study of blood T cells in healthy people across ages. A second PCR of roughly 7 to 11 cycles used a sample-barcoded 5' primer and a J-beta primer mix. TCRdb itself ran the 5' RACE reads through MiXCR, one entry per CDR3 protein. Here the sample spans fewer than 900,000 distinct CDR3 sequences, roughly 49% being singletons. The CDR3 is made up of 15 amino acids. Trimming removed 0 bases from V and 0 bases from J, with 9 bases in between. Germline V gene sequence: CDR1 DFQATT, CDR2 SNEGSKA (reference sequence). PBMCs were isolated at a quantity of at least 6 million per sample.

The TCR sequence derives from a woman aged 55-69 years in good health. V gene TRBV20-1 combines with J gene TRBJ2-4; the D is unclear. Sequencing was done on a sample of blood. The CDR3 reads CSARDNDRAKNIQYF. The CDR3 nucleotides read TGCAGTGCTAGAGATAACGACCGAGCCAAAAACATTCAGTACTTC.